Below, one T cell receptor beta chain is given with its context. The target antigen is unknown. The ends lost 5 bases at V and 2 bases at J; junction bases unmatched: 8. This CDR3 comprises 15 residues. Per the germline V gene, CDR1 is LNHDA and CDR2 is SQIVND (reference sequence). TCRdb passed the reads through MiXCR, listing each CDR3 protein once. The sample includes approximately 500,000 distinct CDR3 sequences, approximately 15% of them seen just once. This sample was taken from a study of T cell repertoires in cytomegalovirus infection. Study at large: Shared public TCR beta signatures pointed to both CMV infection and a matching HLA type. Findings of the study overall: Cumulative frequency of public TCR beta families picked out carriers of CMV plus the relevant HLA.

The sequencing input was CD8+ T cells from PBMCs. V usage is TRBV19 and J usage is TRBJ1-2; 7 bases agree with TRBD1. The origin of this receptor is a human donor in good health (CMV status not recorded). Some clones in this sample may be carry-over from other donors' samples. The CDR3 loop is CASSPSRDSNYGYTF. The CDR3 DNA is TGTGCCAGTAGTCCTTCCCGGGACAGCAACTATGGCTACACCTTC. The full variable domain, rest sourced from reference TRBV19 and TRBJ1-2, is DGGITQSPKYLFRKEGQNVTLSCEQNLNHDAMYWYRQDPGQGLRLIYYSQIVNDFQKGDIAEGYSVSREKKESFPLTVTSAQKNPTAFYLCASSPSRDSNYGYTFGSGTRLTVV.